This TCR beta chain was identified in a study of blood T cell repertoires in COVID-19. For the study at large: Sites in the United States, Italy and Spain provided acute and convalescent COVID-19 samples. Sources were T cells, B-cell-depleted T cells, or PBMCs; the material itself was cDNA or gDNA.

How the authors handled the data: Estimation of nucleated cell counts was performed using reference gene primer amplification. Clones were read by immunoSEQ multiplex PCR, and TCRdb kept only the in-frame ones, dropping some. That table is the source of V, J and clone size, and D and trimming were worked out from the DNA. The top ten hold about 40% of the sample, which has about 36,000 clones, approximately 80% seen once. Trimming at V came to 4 bases and at J to 4 bases, leaving 6 bases not matched to a gene. Germline CDR1 and CDR2: SGHRS and YFSETQ. This CDR3 has 14 residues. This chain connects TRBV5-1 to TRBJ1-2, with TRBD1 matching over 8 bases. The receptor was derived from a human donor in a cohort sampled during active or convalescent COVID-19. The donor label of this sample is uncertain. The sample was peripheral blood. The CDR3: CASSSGTGVYGYTF. Here the CDR3 DNA reads TGCGCCAGCAGCAGTGGGACAGGCGTCTATGGCTACACCTTC.